The clone carrying this TCR beta chain was recorded many times. Trimming removed 0 bases from V and 7 bases from J; junction bases left unmatched: 10. Germline CDR1 SQVTM, CDR2 ANQGSEA. This CDR3 spans 15 amino acids. These data originate in a study of patients and donors after allogeneic stem cell transplantation. TCRdb recomputed calls from the RT-PCR reads with MiXCR, one row per CDR3 protein. The sample holds about 960,000 distinct CDR3 sequences, 18% seen once. The sample consisted of blood, either unsorted or a sorted T cell fraction (not recorded which). This sequence originates from a human donor who was either an allogeneic HSCT recipient or a stem cell or donor lymphocyte infusion donor (not recorded which). It is not recorded whose cells these are; they may come from a transplant donor. The V and J genes are TRBV29-1 and TRBJ1-1; TRBD1 aligns across 8 bases. CDR3 in amino acids: CSVEDPRGHQGEAFF. The DNA of the CDR3 is TGCAGCGTTGAAGACCCCAGGGGGCATCAGGGTGAAGCTTTCTTT.